The 12 T cell receptor beta chains below were found in one sample sequenced in a study of cytomegalovirus exposure and HLA in healthy donors. Vbeta (60) and Jbeta (13) primers were used in the PCR. Here immunoSEQ multiplex PCR was the method, and the copy in TCRdb shows in-frame clones only, minus some. The sample includes approximately 250,000 clones, approximately 85% seen only once; the top ten take 0.24%. Sequenced material: PBMCs. These receptors all come from a girl aged 2-10 years in good health and CMV-seronegative.

This clone has a single count. The rearrangement joins TRBV6-1 to TRBJ2-7; weak D call: TRBD2 (6 bases). Per the germline V gene, CDR1 is MNHNS and CDR2 is SASEGT. The V and J ends lost 5 bases and 4 bases respectively, with 12 bases between them. CDR3 length: 13 amino acids. The CDR3: CASSNGGLYEQYF. DNA of the CDR3: TGTGCCAGCAGTAACGGGGGATTGTACGAGCAGTACTTC.

J is TRBJ2-7 and V is TRBV6-5; 7 bases line up with TRBD1. The germline gives CDR1 MNHEY, CDR2 SVGAGI. Germline trimming cut 8 bases from V and 6 bases from J; bases unmatched to any gene: 4. CDR3 size: 11 residues. The CDR3 sequence: CASARDSEQYF. The CDR3 DNA reads as TGTGCCAGCGCACGGGACAGCGAGCAGTACTTC.

The chain combines TRBV6-1 with TRBJ2-3, with 10 nucleotides matching TRBD2. CDR3 length: 16 amino acids. CDR1 and CDR2 (germline): MNHNS, SASEGT. The J segment lost 6 bases and the V segment lost 6 bases, leaving 12 bases of the junction unmatched. CDR3 region: CASREPLAGVSDTQYF. The CDR3 DNA is TGTGCCAGCAGAGAACCCCTAGCGGGAGTTTCCGATACGCAGTATTTT.

V usage is TRBV30 and J usage is TRBJ2-1, with a tentative D call TRBD2 (5 bases). Trimming stripped 0 bases from V and 4 bases from J, with 13 bases between. Germline assignment: CDR1 GTSNPN and CDR2 SVGIG (reference sequence). This CDR3 comprises 15 residues. CDR3 amino acids: CAWSVIRGWYNEQFF. In DNA, the CDR3 is TGTGCCTGGAGTGTAATTCGCGGGTGGTACAATGAGCAGTTCTTC.

The chain carries TRBV10-3 and TRBJ2-1, with 8 nucleotides matching TRBD1. The germline CDR1 and CDR2 sequences are ENHRY and SYGVKD. The CDR3 has 14 amino acids. The CDR3 DNA is TGTGCTATATCCGAGACAGGGGCCTACAATGAGCAGTTCTTC. Its translation is CAISETGAYNEQFF.

The chain carries TRBV9 and TRBJ2-1; 13 bases match TRBD2. J was trimmed by 4 bases and V by 8 bases; bases with no gene match: 6. The CDR3 consists of 15 residues. CDR1 SGDLS and CDR2 YYNGEE come from the germline V gene. In nucleotides, the CDR3 is TGTGCCAGGGCGACTAGCGGGAGGAGATACAATGAGCAGTTCTTC. This codes for CARATSGRRYNEQFF.

The rearrangement uses TRBV30 and TRBJ2-7; TRBD2 aligns across 8 bases. Germline CDR1 and CDR2: GTSNPN and SVGIG (reference sequence). The CDR3 runs to 14 residues. V shed 3 bases and J 2 bases; nucleotides not matched to a gene: 6. This CDR3 is CAWRVVAGPYEQYF. In nucleotides, the CDR3 is TGTGCCTGGAGAGTAGTAGCGGGGCCCTACGAGCAGTACTTC.

The chain uses TRBV7-9 and TRBJ2-7; D ambiguous. V lost 5 bases to trimming and J lost 6 bases, with 17 bases between them. The CDR3 is made up of 14 amino acids. Germline V gene sequence: CDR1 SEHNR, CDR2 FQNEAQ (reference sequence). The CDR3 region is CASSGDFSTAEQYF. The CDR3 nucleotides are TGTGCCAGCAGCGGAGATTTTTCCACGGCCGAGCAGTACTTC.

CDR3 DNA: TGTGCCAGCAGTCCCCCCCAGGGGGCGCCGGCTGAGCAGTTCTTC. Residues: CASSPPQGAPAEQFF. The chain carries TRBV27 and TRBJ2-1; 8 bases line up with TRBD1. V was clipped by 5 bases and J by 9 bases; unmatched bases: 12. There are 15 residues in the CDR3. Looked up from germline, CDR1 is MNHEY and CDR2 is SMNVEV (reference sequence).

The chain links TRBV5-1 to TRBJ2-7; weak D call: TRBD2 (5 bases). Germline V gene lookup returns CDR1 SGHRS and CDR2 YFSETQ. CDR3 length: 13 amino acids. The V gene lost 0 bases and the J gene lost 4 bases, with 8 bases spanning the gap. This CDR3 reads CASSLDTGYEQYF. The CDR3 DNA follows: TGCGCCAGCAGCTTGGATACGGGGTACGAGCAGTACTTC. The full variable domain, with the rest looked up from reference TRBV5-1 and TRBJ2-7, is KAGVTQTPRYLIKTRGQQVTLSCSPISGHRSVSWYQQTPGQGLQFLFEYFSETQRNKGNFPGRFSGRQFSNSRSEMNVSTLELGDSALYLCASSLDTGYEQYFGPGTRLTVT.

Note on this clone: At one end, the junction sequence differs from germline, possibly due to a read error. Other DNA sequences from this sample encode an identical CDR3 as well. The chain carries TRBV27 and TRBJ1-5; a possible D gene is TRBD1 (5 bases). The CDR3 consists of 15 residues. Germline lookup yields CDR1 MNHEY and CDR2 SMNVEV (reference sequence). Here the CDR3 DNA reads TGCGCCAGCAGTTTAGAGGGGAGGATCAATCAGCCCCAGCATTTT. It yields the protein CASSLEGRINQPQHF.

The chain uses TRBV15 and TRBJ1-1, with 8 bases fitting TRBD1. V shed 2 bases, J shed 3 bases, and the junction held 8 bases outside the gene matches. Germline V lookup: CDR1 LNHNV, CDR2 YYDKDF (reference sequence). This CDR3 spans 16 amino acids. CDR3 in DNA: TGTGCCACCAGCAGAACAAGGACAGGGACACACACTGAAGCTTTCTTT. Residues: CATSRTRTGTHTEAFF.